This passage covers 32 T cell receptor beta chains from one sample sequenced in a study of tumor-infiltrating lymphocytes in primary liver carcinoma. Priming with a constant-region primer yielded TCR beta cDNA from roughly 0.45 ug total RNA. TCR beta libraries came from three nested multiplex PCR rounds using slightly modified ARM-PCR. Each of the first two PCR rounds ran approximately 10 cycles with TRBV1-TRBV30 forward and C-beta reverse primers. TCRdb recomputed calls from the multiplex PCR reads with MiXCR, one row per CDR3 protein. Of 110,000 or so distinct CDR3 sequences in the sample, roughly 85% were seen once. Without any cell sorting, roughly 18-34 mg of bulk tissue yielded co-extracted RNA and DNA. Material: liver tumor tissue from sampling region 3. Subset given: tumor region T3, left-lateral pole. These receptors were collected from a man in his forties with primary liver carcinoma and hepatitis B virus infection.

Concerning this clonotype itself: In this CDR3 the conserved last residue, phenylalanine or tryptophan, is missing, so a read error is likely. This chain uses TRBV10-3 with TRBJ2-4; D is uncertain. This CDR3 contains 15 residues. With 7 bases removed from V and 3 bases from J, the gap between germline ends came to 16 bases. CDR1 and CDR2 from the germline V gene are ENHRY and SYGVKD. For the CDR3, the DNA is TGTGCCATCAATGACAAGTGGAAAGTCAAAAACATTCAGTACATC. Its protein product is CAINDKWKVKNIQYI.

As for this clonotype: A read error may account for a junction end that differs from germline. This rearrangement joins TRBV29-1 to TRBJ2-5; weak D call: TRBD2 (6 bases). The CDR3 extends over 13 amino acids. The germline gives CDR1 SQVTM, CDR2 ANQGSEA. CDR3 bases: TGCAGCGTTGAAGATCTTCTTCGGGAGACCCAATACTTC. It yields the protein CSVEDLLRETQYF.

With regard to this clonotype: The germline gene is not matched at one end of the junction; a read error may be the cause. The rearrangement links TRBV11-2 to TRBJ2-7; D remains unclear. The CDR3 consists of 14 residues. CDR1 and CDR2 from the germline V gene are SGHAT and FQNNGV. CDR3 DNA sequence: TGTGCTAGCAGCCCTAACACGAACTCCTACGAGCAGTACTTC. Its protein product is CASSPNTNSYEQYF. The full variable domain, in which reference TRBV11-2 and TRBJ2-7 provide the parts outside the CDR3, is EAGVAQSPRYKIIEKRQSVAFWCNPISGHATLYWYQQILGQGPKLLIQFQNNGVVDDSQLPKDRFSAERLKGVDSTLKIQPAKLEDSAVYLCASSPNTNSYEQYFGPGTRLTVT.

This clonotype was counted a few times. Possible read error: a much larger clone is one base away. V gene TRBV10-3 combines with J gene TRBJ2-3; 10 bases are shared with TRBD1. The germline CDR1 and CDR2 sequences are ENHRY and SYGVKD. V was pared by 11 bases and J by 1 base, with 6 bases of the junction left unmatched. CDR3 length equals 14 residues. This chain's CDR3 is CAVYGTGGTDTQYF. The CDR3 DNA reads TGTGCCGTATACGGGACAGGGGGCACAGATACGCAGTATTTT.

This clonotype was seen a handful of times. The junction departs from germline at one end; a sequencing error may be responsible. The rearrangement uses TRBV4-3 and TRBJ1-2, with a possible D match to TRBD1 (5 bases). The CDR3 spans 15 residues. In germline, CDR1 is LGHNA, CDR2 YSLEER. The CDR3 loop reads CASSQEAKGSYGYTF. Written as DNA, the CDR3 is TGCGCCAGCAGCCAAGAGGCGAAGGGGAGCTATGGTTACACCTTC.

Details on this clonotype: One junction end does not reproduce the germline sequence, and a read error may be involved. This chain connects TRBV6-1 to TRBJ2-1; 13 positions agree with TRBD2. In germline, CDR1 is MNHNS, CDR2 SASEGT. The CDR3 is 18 residues long. Here the CDR3 DNA reads TGTGCCAGCAGTGATGCCAAGTTCGGACTAGCGGGGGACAATGAGCAATCATTC. This codes for CASSDAKFGLAGDNEQSF.

Regarding this clonotype: Because it lacks the conserved phenylalanine or tryptophan at the end, this CDR3 is likely a read error. The limits of the CDR3 on the DNA are not certain, so only TCRdb's listed CDR3 is given. The CDR3 protein is CASGHVSFSGNELFL. The rearrangement links TRBV4-2 to TRBJ2-1. Both ends counted, the CDR3 spans 15 residues. CDR1 and CDR2 from the germline V gene are LGHNA and YNFKEQ.

In this sample, this clonotype turned up a few times. The junction differs from germline at one of its ends, possibly a read error. V gene TRBV29-1 combines with J gene TRBJ1-2; weak D call: TRBD1 (6 bases). Germline V gene data show CDR1 as SQVTM and CDR2 as ANQGSEA. CDR3 size: 13 residues. CDR3 sequence: CNVFGQTNHGYTF. The CDR3 nucleotides are TGCAACGTTTTCGGACAGACTAACCATGGCTACACCTTC.

For this clonotype: It is likely a read error, because the conserved phenylalanine at the end of the CDR3 is missing. The gene calls are TRBV11-3 and TRBJ2-3; 9 positions match TRBD2. The CDR3 spans 16 residues. Germline CDR1 reads SGHNT; CDR2 reads YENEEA. CDR3 sequence (DNA): TGTGCTAGCAGCGGCAGCCAGGCGGGAGGGGTGGATACGCAGTATTCC. It encodes CASSGSQAGGVDTQYS.

The rearrangement uses TRBV28 and TRBJ2-5; possibly TRBD2 for D (6 bases). The CDR3 length is 14 residues. V was cut by 7 bases and J by 5 bases, with 17 bases left in between. Per germline, CDR1 MDHEN and CDR2 SYDVKM. The CDR3 sequence: CASISTSGFETQYF. DNA of the CDR3: TGTGCCAGCATCTCGACTAGTGGGTTTGAGACCCAGTACTTC. The full variable domain, its missing parts supplied by reference TRBV28 and TRBJ2-5, is DVKVTQSSRYLVKRTGEKVFLECVQDMDHENMFWYRQDPGLGLRLIYFSYDVKMKEKGDIPEGYSVSREKKERFSLILESASTNQTSMYLCASISTSGFETQYFGPGTRLLVL.

On this clonotype: Relative to the germline gene, one junction end is altered; a read error may explain this. The chain couples TRBV4-3 to TRBJ1-6, with D perhaps matching TRBD1 (5 bases). This CDR3 comprises 16 residues. Looked up from germline, CDR1 is LGHNA and CDR2 is YSLEER. The CDR3 nucleotides are TGCGCCAGCAGCTCCTGGGGCAGGGTAAGGAATTCACCCCTTCACTTT. Its translation: CASSSWGRVRNSPLHF.

Comments on this clonotype: The junction and the germline gene differ at one end; a read error may be behind it. The V and J genes are TRBV6-1 and TRBJ1-5; TRBD1 is a possible D gene (5 bases). This CDR3 is built from 15 residues. Looked up from germline, CDR1 is MNHNS and CDR2 is SASEGT. This CDR3 is CASSEWGMGDRPQHF. The CDR3 nucleotides are TGCGCCAGCAGTGAATGGGGAATGGGGGATCGGCCCCAGCATTTT.

V is TRBV10-3 and J is TRBJ2-1; TRBD2 aligns across 8 bases. Germline lookup yields CDR1 ENHRY and CDR2 SYGVKD. There are 15 residues in the CDR3. V dropped 11 bases and J dropped 8; count of bases not matched to a gene: 17. The DNA of the CDR3 is TGTGCCTTAGTCACCATAACGGGAGGGTTGGATGAGCAGTTCTTC. Protein product: CALVTITGGLDEQFF.

As to this clonotype: A much larger clone sits a single nucleotide away, making a read error possible. V gene TRBV6-4 combines with J gene TRBJ2-3; perhaps TRBD1 as D (6 bases). Germline V gene data show CDR1 as MRHNA and CDR2 as SNTAGT. The CDR3 totals 14 residues. For the CDR3, the DNA is TGTGCCGGCAGTGAACAGGGTGTCGCAGATACGCAGTATTTT. This translates into CAGSEQGVADTQYF.

This clonotype appeared once. This chain connects TRBV6-2 or TRBV6-3 to TRBJ2-5, with D unresolved. The V end lost 6 bases, the J end lost 2 bases, and 16 bases lay between the germline ends. This CDR3 region has 15 residues. CDR1 MNHEY and CDR2 SVGEGT come from the germline V gene. The CDR3 DNA sequence: TGTGCCAGCAGCCCTGACATGGACGGACAAGAGACCCAGTACTTC. It codes for CASSPDMDGQETQYF.

Points on this clonotype: This CDR3 is missing its conserved last phenylalanine or tryptophan, likely due to a read error. The CDR3 nucleotides are TGCAGCGTTATAAAGGACCCTAGATCGGGGGAGCTGTTTTAT. This translates into CSVIKDPRSGELFY. The gene calls are TRBV29-1 and TRBJ2-2; D is uncertain. The V end was cut by 5 bases, the J end by 8 bases, with 18 bases between. Germline CDR1 is SQVTM and CDR2 is ANQGSEA. The length of the CDR3 is 14 residues.

With regard to this clonotype: A junction boundary mismatches the germline segment, possibly from a read error. The chain couples TRBV6-2 or TRBV6-3 to TRBJ2-5, with D unresolved. The CDR3 runs to 15 residues. From germline, CDR1 is MNHEY and CDR2 SVGEGT. The CDR3 nucleotides read TGTGCCAGAAGACGGCCCGAGACCCAACAAGAGACCCAGCACTTC. Protein sequence: CARRRPETQQETQHF.

V and J are TRBV11-1 and TRBJ2-7; 7 bases match TRBD1. Germline CDR1 SGHAT, CDR2 FQDESV (reference sequence). V lost 11 bases to trimming and J lost 1 base; unmatched junction nucleotides: 17. The CDR3 is 16 residues long. The CDR3 here is CACGSGPGQSSYEQYF. CDR3 nucleotides: TGTGCCTGCGGCTCTGGTCCGGGACAGAGTTCCTACGAGCAGTACTTC.

V usage is TRBV20-1 and J usage is TRBJ2-1; TRBD2 matches 8 bases. The CDR3 is 16 amino acids. Germline lookup yields CDR1 DFQATT and CDR2 SNEGSKA (reference sequence). The junction had 10 bases not matched to a gene; V was cut back by 4 bases and J by 2 bases. The CDR3 region is CSATSSLAETYNEQFF. The DNA of the CDR3 is TGCAGTGCTACCTCCTCACTAGCGGAGACCTACAATGAGCAGTTCTTC.

The CDR3 loop is CASIGEGSPLHF. In nucleotides, the CDR3 is TGTGCCAGCATCGGAGAGGGGTCACCCCTCCACTTT. The chain combines TRBV5-4 with TRBJ1-6; possible D gene TRBD1, 5 bases. Trimming shortened V by 6 bases and J by 10 bases, and 11 bases separated the two germline ends. CDR3 length: 12 amino acids. CDR1 SGHNT and CDR2 YYREEE come from the germline V gene (reference sequence).

With regard to this clonotype: One end of the junction is discordant with germline, which a read error may explain. The chain uses TRBV11-2 and TRBJ2-3; D gene ambiguous. CDR3 length: 17 amino acids. CDR1 and CDR2 (germline): SGHAT, FQNNGV. The CDR3 nucleotides are TGTGCGAACAGCCCGCCCTTTGGACGTACCAATTCAGATACGCAATATTTT. This sequence encodes CANSPPFGRTNSDTQYF. Together with reference TRBV11-2 and TRBJ2-3, the CDR3 gives the full variable domain: EAGVAQSPRYKIIEKRQSVAFWCNPISGHATLYWYQQILGQGPKLLIQFQNNGVVDDSQLPKDRFSAERLKGVDSTLKIQPAKLEDSAVYLCANSPPFGRTNSDTQYFGPGTRLTVL.

The chain has TRBV21-1 and TRBJ2-7; TRBD2 is the table's D call, not checked against the DNA. TRBV21-1 corresponds to a pseudogene. The CDR3 spans 16 residues. The CDR3 DNA reads TGTGCCAACAGCAATGCGCTAGCGGGAGGATGGTACGAGCAGTACTTC. As protein: CANSNALAGGWYEQYF.

As regards this clonotype: Germline is not matched at one junction end, which may reflect a read error. The chain combines TRBV29-1 with TRBJ2-2; 10 nucleotides line up with TRBD2. In germline, CDR1 is SQVTM, CDR2 ANQGSEA. The CDR3 has 15 amino acids. CDR3 DNA sequence: TGCAACGCTGGGACTAGCGCGGTGAACACCCGGGAGCTGTTTTTT. Its translation is CNAGTSAVNTRELFF.

A word on this clonotype: Because the CDR3 is missing its conserved closing phenylalanine or tryptophan, this is likely a read error. The chain has TRBV11-2 and TRBJ2-1, with D possibly TRBD2 on 6 matching bases. The CDR3 runs 15 residues. Germline loops: CDR1 SGHAT, CDR2 FQNNGV. Here the CDR3 reads CVSSPGTSSYNEQFL. In DNA, the CDR3 is TGTGTAAGCAGCCCCGGGACTTCTTCCTACAATGAGCAGTTCTTA.

V is TRBV14 and J is TRBJ2-1, with 8 bases fitting TRBD2. This CDR3 is 16 amino acids long. V dropped 7 bases and J dropped 9; count of bases not matched to a gene: 17. From germline, CDR1 is SGHDN and CDR2 FVKESK. The CDR3 loop reads CASNTVAGWVNSEQFF. The CDR3 coding sequence is TGTGCCAGCAATACCGTAGCGGGATGGGTAAACAGTGAGCAGTTCTTC.

To note about this clonotype: This could be a read error, since a much larger clone is one nucleotide away. The J gene is TRBJ2-7, the V gene TRBV20-1, with 8 bases fitting TRBD2. Per germline, CDR1 DFQATT and CDR2 SNEGSKA (reference sequence). The CDR3 is 13 residues long. The CDR3 is CSVYGRGSYEQCF. In DNA, the CDR3 is TGCAGTGTCTACGGGAGGGGGTCCTACGAGCAGTGCTTC.

This clonotype was seen a handful of times. This could be a read error, since a much larger clone is one nucleotide away. The gene calls are TRBV5-1 and TRBJ2-7; D may be TRBD1 (6 bases). CDR3 length: 14 amino acids. Germline CDR1 is SGHRS and CDR2 is YFSETQ. V dropped 4 bases and J dropped 1 base, with 12 bases sitting between them. The CDR3 coding sequence is TGCGCCAGCAGCATATCTGGACAGTCCTACGAGCAGTACTTC. Protein sequence: CASSISGQSYEQYF.

This chain uses TRBV5-5 with TRBJ2-7, with 8 positions matching TRBD2. Germline CDR1 SGHKS, CDR2 YYEKEE (reference sequence). The CDR3 runs 16 residues. After removal of 8 bases from V and 7 bases from J, the junction contained 20 bases not matched to a gene. CDR3 DNA: TGTGCCAGTGGCTTGGTTAAAGGAGCGGGAGTATGGGAGCAGTACTTC. Protein sequence: CASGLVKGAGVWEQYF.

In regard to this clonotype: Since no conserved phenylalanine or tryptophan closes the CDR3, a read error is the likely cause. The DNA is omitted, as the CDR3 cannot be located on it reliably, and the CDR3 follows TCRdb's listing. The chain employs TRBV29-1 and TRBJ2-7. Per germline, CDR1 SQVTM and CDR2 ANQGSEA. The CDR3 contains 12 residues when both ends are counted. The CDR3 reads CSANFGTYEQYY.

Details on this clonotype: No conserved phenylalanine or tryptophan is present at the end of the CDR3, so a read error is the likely explanation. V gene TRBV6-2 or TRBV6-3 combines with J gene TRBJ2-1, with D perhaps TRBD2 (6 bases). CDR3 length: 14 amino acids. The germline V gene has CDR1 MNHEY and CDR2 SVGEGT. DNA for the CDR3: TGTGGCAGCAGTTACCGGGACTCCTATAATGAGCAGTTCATC. It yields the protein CGSSYRDSYNEQFI.

The chain links TRBV5-5 to TRBJ1-5; D gene ambiguous. There are 14 residues in the CDR3. The V end lost 4 bases, the J end lost 10 bases, and 18 bases lay between the germline ends. Germline CDR1 is SGHKS and CDR2 is YYEKEE (reference sequence). Here the CDR3 DNA reads TGTGCCAGCAGCAGCGGGAGGGCAGGTCAACCCCAGCATTTT. This encodes CASSSGRAGQPQHF.

Remarks on this clonotype: Germline is not matched at one junction end, which may reflect a read error. The chain links TRBV5-4 to TRBJ2-7; no clear D gene. CDR3 length equals 14 residues. Per germline, CDR1 SGHNT and CDR2 YYREEE (reference sequence). The CDR3 is CASNLVPNYYEQYF. The DNA for the CDR3 is TGTGCAAGCAACTTGGTCCCGAACTACTACGAGCAGTACTTC.